The source of this TCR beta chain is a study of human T cells and chemical hapten exposure. Study as a whole: TCR yields differed between samples (mainly from small differences in pooled library volume). Study-level findings and limits: After DPC sensitization, TCRs above 1 in 1000 frequency showed no change.

Per the study methods: Ranging from roughly 20,000 to 750,000, TCR counts per sample had a median value of 95,638. A single record per CDR3 protein comes from TCRdb applying MiXCR to the 5' RACE reads. What appears here as the V and J calls and clone size reflects TCRdb's work, not the paper's. Of around 82,000 distinct CDR3 sequences in the sample, roughly 8% were seen once. Total RNA extraction was carried out from unfractionated whole blood. Germline CDR1 reads MGHRA; CDR2 reads YSYEKL. The CDR3 length is 16 residues. V lost 1 base and J lost 1, with 11 bases in between. This clonotype was seen many times. As yet, its antigen is unknown.

V and J are TRBV4-1 and TRBJ2-4, with D possibly being TRBD1 (5 bases). The TCR comes from a male donor in good health. The chain's CDR3 is CASSQGRVYAKNIQYF. CDR3 in DNA: TGCGCCAGCAGCCAAGGCAGGGTCTACGCCAAAAACATTCAGTACTTC.